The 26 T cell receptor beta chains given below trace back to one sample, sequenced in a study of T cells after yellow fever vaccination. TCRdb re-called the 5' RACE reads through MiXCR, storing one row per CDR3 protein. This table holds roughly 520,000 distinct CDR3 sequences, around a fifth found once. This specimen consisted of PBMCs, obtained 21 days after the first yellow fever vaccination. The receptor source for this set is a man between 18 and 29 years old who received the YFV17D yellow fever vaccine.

The CDR3 bases are TGTGCCAGCAGATATACAGGGGGCTTTCAGCCCCAGCATTTT. Amino acids: CASRYTGGFQPQHF. The V and J genes are TRBV12-3 or TRBV12-4 and TRBJ1-5, with 9 bases lining up with TRBD1. J lost 6 bases, V lost 6 bases, and 6 bases had no gene match. This CDR3 has 14 amino acids.

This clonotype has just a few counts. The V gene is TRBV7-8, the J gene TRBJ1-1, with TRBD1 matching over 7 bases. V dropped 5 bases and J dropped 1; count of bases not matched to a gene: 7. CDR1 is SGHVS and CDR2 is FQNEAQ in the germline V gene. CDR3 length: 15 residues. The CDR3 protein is CASSPRDSWNTEAFF. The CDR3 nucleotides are TGTGCCAGCAGCCCTCGGGACAGTTGGAACACTGAAGCTTTCTTT.

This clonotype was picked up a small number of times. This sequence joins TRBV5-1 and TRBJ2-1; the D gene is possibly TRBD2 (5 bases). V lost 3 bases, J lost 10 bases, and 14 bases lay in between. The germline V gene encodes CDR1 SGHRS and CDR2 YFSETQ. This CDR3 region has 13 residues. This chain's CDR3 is CASSWTPEEEQFF. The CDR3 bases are TGCGCCAGCAGCTGGACGCCGGAGGAGGAGCAGTTCTTC.

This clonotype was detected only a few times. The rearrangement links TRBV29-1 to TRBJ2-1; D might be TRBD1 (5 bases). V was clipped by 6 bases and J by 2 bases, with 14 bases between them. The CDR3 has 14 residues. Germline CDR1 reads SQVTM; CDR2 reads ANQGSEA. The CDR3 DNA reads TGCAGCGTACAGGAACAAGGGCCCTACAATGAGCAGTTCTTC. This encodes CSVQEQGPYNEQFF.

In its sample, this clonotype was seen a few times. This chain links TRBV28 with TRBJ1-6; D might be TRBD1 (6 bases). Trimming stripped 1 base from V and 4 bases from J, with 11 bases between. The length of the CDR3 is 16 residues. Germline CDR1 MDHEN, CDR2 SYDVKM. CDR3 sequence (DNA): TGTGCCAGCAGTTTATCTAGGGGGTCTTATAATTCACCCCTCCACTTT. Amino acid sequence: CASSLSRGSYNSPLHF.

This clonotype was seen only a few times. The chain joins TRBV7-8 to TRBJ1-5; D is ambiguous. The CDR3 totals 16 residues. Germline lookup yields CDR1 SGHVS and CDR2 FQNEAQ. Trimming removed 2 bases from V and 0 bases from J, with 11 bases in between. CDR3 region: CASSLREVDSNQPQHF. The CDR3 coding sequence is TGTGCCAGCAGCTTAAGGGAGGTGGATAGCAATCAGCCCCAGCATTTT.

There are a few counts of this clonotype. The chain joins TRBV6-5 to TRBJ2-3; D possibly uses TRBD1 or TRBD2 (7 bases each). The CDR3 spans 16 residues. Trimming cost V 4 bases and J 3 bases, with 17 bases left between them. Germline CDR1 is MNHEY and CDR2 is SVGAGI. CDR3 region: CASSSGEGAKTDTQYF. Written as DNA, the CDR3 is TGTGCCAGCAGTTCGGGGGAGGGGGCGAAAACAGATACGCAGTATTTT.

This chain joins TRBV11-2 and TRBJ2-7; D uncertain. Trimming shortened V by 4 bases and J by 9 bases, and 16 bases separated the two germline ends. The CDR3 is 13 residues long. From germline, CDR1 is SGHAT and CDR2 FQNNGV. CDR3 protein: CASSSPLSLGQYV. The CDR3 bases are TGTGCCAGCAGCTCCCCGTTAAGCTTAGGGCAGTACGTC.

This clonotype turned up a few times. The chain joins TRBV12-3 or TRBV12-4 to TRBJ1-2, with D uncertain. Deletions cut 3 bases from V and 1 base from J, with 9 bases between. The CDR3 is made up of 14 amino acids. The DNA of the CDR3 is TGTGCCAGCAGTTTTGGGCGTCTTAACTATGGCTACACCTTC. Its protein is CASSFGRLNYGYTF.

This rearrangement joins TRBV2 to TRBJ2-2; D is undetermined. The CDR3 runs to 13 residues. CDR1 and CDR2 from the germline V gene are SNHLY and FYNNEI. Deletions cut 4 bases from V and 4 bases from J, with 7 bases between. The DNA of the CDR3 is TGTGCCAGCAGTGGGGCGGCCACCGGGGAGCTGTTTTTT. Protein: CASSGAATGELFF. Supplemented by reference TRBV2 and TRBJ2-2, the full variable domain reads EPEVTQTPSHQVTQMGQEVILRCVPISNHLYFYWYRQILGQKVEFLVSFYNNEISEKSEIFDDQFSVERPDGSNFTLKIRSTKLEDSAMYFCASSGAATGELFFGEGSRLTVL.

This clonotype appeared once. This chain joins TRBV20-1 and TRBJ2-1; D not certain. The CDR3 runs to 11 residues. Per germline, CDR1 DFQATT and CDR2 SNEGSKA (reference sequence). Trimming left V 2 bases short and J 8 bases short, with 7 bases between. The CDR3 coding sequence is TGCAGTGCTAGAATAGGGTATGAGCAGTTCTTC. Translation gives CSARIGYEQFF.

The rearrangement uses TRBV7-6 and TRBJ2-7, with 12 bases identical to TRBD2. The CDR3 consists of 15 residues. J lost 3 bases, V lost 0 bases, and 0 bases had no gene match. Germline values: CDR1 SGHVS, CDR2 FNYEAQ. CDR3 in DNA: TGTGCCAGCAGCTTAGCGACTAGCGGGGGCTACGAGCAGTACTTC. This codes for CASSLATSGGYEQYF.

CDR3 bases: TGTGCCAGCAGTTTCGACAGAGCTTCTGGAAACACCATATATTTT. Encoded protein: CASSFDRASGNTIYF. J is TRBJ1-3 and V is TRBV4-2; TRBD1 is a possible D gene (5 bases). CDR3 length equals 15 residues. Trimming removed 6 bases at V and 1 base at J, with 13 bases between. CDR1 is LGHNA and CDR2 is YNFKEQ in the germline V gene.

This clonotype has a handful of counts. The DNA of the CDR3 is TGTGCCAGCAGCGTAGAGGGTCAGGGCGAACCCCAGCATTTT. This encodes CASSVEGQGEPQHF. This chain uses TRBV9 with TRBJ1-5, with D perhaps matching TRBD1 (5 bases). Per germline, CDR1 SGDLS and CDR2 YYNGEE. The V and J ends lost 0 bases and 10 bases respectively, with 14 bases between them. The CDR3 has 14 amino acids.

CDR3 residues: CASSFQTAMDTQYF. CDR3 sequence (DNA): TGTGCCAGCAGCTTCCAGACAGCCATGGATACGCAGTATTTT. The V gene is TRBV9, the J gene TRBJ2-3, with a weak D call TRBD1 (5 bases). The CDR3 length is 14 residues. CDR1 is SGDLS, CDR2 YYNGEE, per germline. Trimming removed 4 bases from V and 6 bases from J, with 15 bases in between. The complete variable domain, with remaining parts taken from reference TRBV9 and TRBJ2-3, reads DSGVTQTPKHLITATGQRVTLRCSPRSGDLSVYWYQQSLDQGLQFLIQYYNGEERAKGNILERFSAQQFPDLHSELNLSSLELGDSALYFCASSFQTAMDTQYFGPGTRLTVL.

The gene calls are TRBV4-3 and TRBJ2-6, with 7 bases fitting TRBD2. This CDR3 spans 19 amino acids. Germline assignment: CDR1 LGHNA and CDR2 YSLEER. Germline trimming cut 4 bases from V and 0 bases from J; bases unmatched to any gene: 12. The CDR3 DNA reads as TGCGCCAGCAGCCGAAACGGTGGGGGGGGTTTCTCTGGGGCCAACGTCCTGACTTTC. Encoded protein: CASSRNGGGGFSGANVLTF.

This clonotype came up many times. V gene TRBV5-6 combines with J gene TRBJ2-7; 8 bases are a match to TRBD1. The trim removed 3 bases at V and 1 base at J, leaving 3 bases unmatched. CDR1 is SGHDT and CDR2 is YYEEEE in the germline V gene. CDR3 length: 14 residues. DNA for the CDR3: TGTGCCAGCAGCTCCCGGGACAGGTCCTACGAGCAGTACGTC. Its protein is CASSSRDRSYEQYV.

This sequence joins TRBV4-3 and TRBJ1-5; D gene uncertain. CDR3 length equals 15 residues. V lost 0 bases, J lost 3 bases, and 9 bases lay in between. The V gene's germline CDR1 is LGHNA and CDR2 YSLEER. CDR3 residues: CASSQDRLVNQPQHF. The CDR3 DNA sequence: TGCGCCAGCAGCCAAGATCGGCTAGTCAATCAGCCCCAGCATTTT.

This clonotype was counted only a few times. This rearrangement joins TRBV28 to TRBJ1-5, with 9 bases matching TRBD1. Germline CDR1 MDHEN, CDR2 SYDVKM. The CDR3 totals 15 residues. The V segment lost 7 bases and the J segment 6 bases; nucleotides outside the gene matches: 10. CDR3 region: CASTMRTGAVQPQHF. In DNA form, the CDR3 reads TGTGCCAGCACTATGCGGACAGGGGCGGTTCAGCCCCAGCATTTT.

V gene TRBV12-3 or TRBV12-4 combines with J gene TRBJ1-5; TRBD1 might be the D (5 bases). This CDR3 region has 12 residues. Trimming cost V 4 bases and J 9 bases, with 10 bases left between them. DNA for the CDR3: TGTGCCAGCAGTTCGGGGGATCGGCCCCAGCATTTT. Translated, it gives CASSSGDRPQHF.

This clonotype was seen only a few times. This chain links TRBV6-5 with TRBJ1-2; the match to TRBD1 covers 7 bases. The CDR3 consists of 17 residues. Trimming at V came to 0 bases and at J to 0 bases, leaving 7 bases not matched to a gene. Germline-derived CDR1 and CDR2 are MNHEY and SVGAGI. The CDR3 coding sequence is TGTGCCAGCAGTTACTCGGCGGGACAGATATCTAACTATGGCTACACCTTC. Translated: CASSYSAGQISNYGYTF.

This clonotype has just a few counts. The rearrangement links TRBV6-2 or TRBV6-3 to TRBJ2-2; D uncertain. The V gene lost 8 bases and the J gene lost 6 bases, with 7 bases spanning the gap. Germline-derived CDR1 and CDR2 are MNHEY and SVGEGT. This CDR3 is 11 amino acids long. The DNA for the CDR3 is TGTGCCAGCGTCCGAGCCGGGGAGCTGTTTTTT. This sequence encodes CASVRAGELFF.

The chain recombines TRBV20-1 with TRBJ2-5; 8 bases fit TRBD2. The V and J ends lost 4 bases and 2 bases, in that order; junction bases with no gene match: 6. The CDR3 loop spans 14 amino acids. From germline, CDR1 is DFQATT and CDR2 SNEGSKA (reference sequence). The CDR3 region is CSAISGGKQETQYF. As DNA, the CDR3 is TGCAGTGCTATAAGCGGGGGAAAACAAGAGACCCAGTACTTC.

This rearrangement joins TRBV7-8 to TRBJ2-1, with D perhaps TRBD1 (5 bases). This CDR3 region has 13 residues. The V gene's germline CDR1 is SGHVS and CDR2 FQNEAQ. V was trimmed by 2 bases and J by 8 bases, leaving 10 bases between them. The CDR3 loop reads CASSLPGPHEQFF. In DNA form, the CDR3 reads TGTGCCAGCAGCTTACCAGGGCCGCATGAGCAGTTCTTC.

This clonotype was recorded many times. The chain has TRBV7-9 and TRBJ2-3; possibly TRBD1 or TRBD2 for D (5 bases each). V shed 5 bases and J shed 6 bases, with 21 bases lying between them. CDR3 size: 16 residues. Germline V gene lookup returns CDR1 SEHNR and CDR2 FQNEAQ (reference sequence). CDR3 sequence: CASSPPPGRPRDTQYF. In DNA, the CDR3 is TGTGCCAGCAGCCCCCCCCCGGGACGCCCAAGGGATACGCAGTATTTT. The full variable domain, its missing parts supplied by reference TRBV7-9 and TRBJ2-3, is DTGVSQNPRHKITKRGQNVTFRCDPISEHNRLYWYRQTLGQGPEFLTYFQNEAQLEKSRLLSDRFSAERPKGSFSTLEIQRTEQGDSAMYLCASSPPPGRPRDTQYFGPGTRLTVL.

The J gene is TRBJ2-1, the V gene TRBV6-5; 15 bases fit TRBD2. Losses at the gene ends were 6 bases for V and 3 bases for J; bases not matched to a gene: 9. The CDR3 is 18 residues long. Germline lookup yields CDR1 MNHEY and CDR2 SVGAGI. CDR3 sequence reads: CASRRLRTSGGVYNEQFF. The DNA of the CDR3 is TGTGCCAGCAGACGACTCCGGACTAGCGGGGGGGTCTACAATGAGCAGTTCTTC.